In this sample, the clone carrying this TCR beta chain turned up a few times. Its antigen is currently unknown. This sample is part of a study of vaccination and CD4 T cells after COVID-19. Study overall: Timing of post-vaccine sample collection was a median approximately 72 days after dose two, with a range of 14 to 241. The study, taken as a whole, reports: A nonsignificant rise from roughly 22 to 38 was seen in the median number of SARS-CoV-2-reactive clonotypes.

V shed 4 bases and J shed 0 bases, with 13 bases lying between them. CDR1 is DFQATT and CDR2 is SNEGSKA in the germline V gene (reference sequence). CDR3 length equals 15 residues. The assay that was used to sequence DNA from cultured CD4+ T cells was the Oncomine TCR Beta short-read assay. A single record per CDR3 protein comes from TCRdb applying MiXCR to the PCR reads. The sample holds roughly 22,000 distinct CDR3 sequences; around a third are singletons and the top ten take roughly an eighth. Treatment in this sample: approximately nine-day PBMC culture with coronavirus spike peptide pools or control peptides (ViraFEST assay). Expanded clonotypes were found by TCR sequencing after peptide-pool stimulation (ViraFEST).

The receptor was derived from a human donor with COVID-19. The sample taken for sequencing was cultured CD4+ T cells from blood. V usage is TRBV20-1 and J usage is TRBJ2-4, with D tentatively TRBD2 (5 bases). The CDR3: CSATRTGLAKNIQYF. The DNA of the CDR3 is TGCAGTGCTACCAGGACGGGGTTAGCCAAAAACATTCAGTACTTC.